The rows below give T cell receptor beta chains drawn from one sample of a study of blood T cell repertoires in COVID-19. Profiled with immunoSEQ multiplex PCR; TCRdb holds only in-frame clones, not every one. The sample lists about 150,000 clones; 60% to 85% were seen once. Sequenced sample: peripheral blood. The receptor source for this set is an elderly man with acute or convalescent COVID-19. The conserved cysteine and the conserved F or W are not part of the CDR3 here.

TRBV5-4,TRBJ2-3,ASSPDSSQGTDTQY
TRBV6-4,TRBJ1-6,ASRRDRNTNSPLH
TRBV5-4,TRBJ2-3,ASSSTMRSTDTQY
TRBV6-1,TRBJ2-5,ASSAGQSSAGGGETQY
TRBV11-3,TRBJ1-2,ASSRPGTVGYT
TRBV28,TRBJ1-5,ASSLGGQPQH
TRBV5-4,TRBJ2-5,ASSPAAAQETQY
TRBV6-1,TRBJ1-3,ASSENPGASGNTIY
TRBV28,TRBJ1-2,ASSLGFNYGYT
TRBV5-1,TRBJ2-3,ASTQGQGYTDTQY
TRBV9,TRBJ2-1,ASSVEASGGARQF
TRBV2,TRBJ1-1,ASSDWGGRTEAF
TRBV11-2,TRBJ2-3,ASSLESPKGVRSTDTQY